This TCR beta chain derives from a study of identical twins. A note on this clonotype: Its specificity is unknown.

A universal primer site was created by template switching, with the cDNA bearing unique molecular identifiers. MiXCR, applied by TCRdb to the 5' RACE reads, yields one record per CDR3 protein. Of 640,000 or so distinct CDR3 sequences in the sample, around 6% were seen once. General study points: Excess twin sharing in beta out-of-frame sequences was weaker. With abundant cord blood beta clonotypes, insertions were fewer; memory repertoires showed no such pattern. Models underestimated how often monozygotic twins shared out-of-frame TCR alpha.

The sample comprised naive T cells sorted from blood. This TCR was recovered from a man aged 18 to 30 in good health.

In DNA form, the CDR3 reads TGTGCCAGCAGCACCGCCGGACCTATGGGGGGAGATACGCAGTATTTT. Translated, it gives CASSTAGPMGGDTQYF. This chain uses TRBV11-3 with TRBJ2-3; the D gene is possibly TRBD2 (6 bases). The CDR3 consists of 16 residues. CDR1 and CDR2 from the germline V gene are SGHNT and YENEEA. The V end lost 5 bases, the J end lost 5 bases, and 20 bases lay between the germline ends.